The 14 T cell receptor beta chains below were found in one sample sequenced in a study of T cells of healthy individuals. TCRdb used MiXCR to reprocess the 5' RACE reads, holding one entry per CDR3 protein. This table has 63,000 or so distinct CDR3 sequences, roughly 15% appearing once. These TCRs come from a human donor in good health.

In this sample, this clonotype turned up a few times. The chain recombines TRBV25-1 with TRBJ2-7; D perhaps matches TRBD1 (6 bases). This CDR3 has 12 amino acids. Trimming removed 8 bases from V and 2 bases from J, with 10 bases in between. Germline CDR1 is MGHDK and CDR2 is SYGVNS. The CDR3 DNA sequence: TGTGCCAGCGGGGACACCGCCTACGAGCAGTACTTC. The encoded protein is CASGDTAYEQYF.

This clonotype was seen a handful of times. The chain uses TRBV5-1 and TRBJ2-3, with a possible D match to TRBD2 (6 bases). Germline-derived CDR1 and CDR2 are SGHRS and YFSETQ. V lost 1 base to trimming and J lost 4 bases, with 13 bases between them. The CDR3 totals 15 residues. The DNA of the CDR3 is TGCGCCAGCAGCTTGATGGGACCGGGGGCAGATACGCAGTATTTT. It yields the protein CASSLMGPGADTQYF. Using reference TRBV5-1 and TRBJ2-3 for the parts outside the CDR3, the full variable domain is KAGVTQTPRYLIKTRGQQVTLSCSPISGHRSVSWYQQTPGQGLQFLFEYFSETQRNKGNFPGRFSGRQFSNSRSEMNVSTLELGDSALYLCASSLMGPGADTQYFGPGTRLTVL.

At least ten counts were recorded for this clonotype. CDR3 coding DNA: TGCGCCAGCAGCTTGGTGACAGGGGGAGATTCACCCCTCCACTTT. As protein: CASSLVTGGDSPLHF. The gene calls are TRBV5-1 and TRBJ1-6; TRBD1 matches at 9 bases. CDR3 size: 15 residues. V dropped 0 bases and J dropped 8; count of bases not matched to a gene: 3. The germline V gene has CDR1 SGHRS and CDR2 YFSETQ.

This clonotype was recorded many times. V gene TRBV27 combines with J gene TRBJ2-5, with 7 bases that match TRBD2. The V and J ends lost 5 bases and 9 bases, in that order; junction bases with no gene match: 12. The CDR3 consists of 14 residues. From germline, CDR1 is MNHEY and CDR2 SMNVEV (reference sequence). Here the CDR3 DNA reads TGTGCCAGCAGTCTCCACCCTAGCGGCCCGGCCCAGTACTTC. Translating gives CASSLHPSGPAQYF.

A few counts support this clonotype. The chain has TRBV3-1 and TRBJ1-2, with D perhaps TRBD1 (5 bases). The CDR3 consists of 14 residues. Trimming pared 5 bases from V and 5 bases from J, leaving 15 bases between. CDR1 and CDR2 from the germline V gene are LGHDT and YNNKEL (reference sequence). The DNA of the CDR3 is TGTGCCAGCAGCTACAGCGGTGGGGGGTATGGCTACACCTTC. Residues: CASSYSGGGYGYTF.

J is TRBJ2-7 and V is TRBV7-2; no reliable D call. V was clipped by 1 base and J by 2 bases, with 12 bases between them. Germline V gene lookup returns CDR1 SGHTA and CDR2 FQGNSA. The CDR3 length is 15 residues. Here the CDR3 DNA reads TGTGCCAGCAGCTTAGTTGGTGCCGAGACCTACGAGCAGTACTTC. Protein product: CASSLVGAETYEQYF.

This clonotype was counted many times. The rearrangement joins TRBV12-3 or TRBV12-4 to TRBJ2-1, with TRBD2 as a possible D gene (5 bases). The CDR3 is 14 residues long. Trimming cost V 2 bases and J 9 bases, with 14 bases left between them. The CDR3 DNA follows: TGTGCCAGCAGTTTAACGGGAAGGGCGGTTGAGCAGTTCTTC. Its protein is CASSLTGRAVEQFF.

This clonotype appeared a few times. The rearrangement links TRBV7-2 to TRBJ2-7, with 8 positions matching TRBD2. The CDR3 length is 15 residues. V lost 2 bases to trimming and J lost 5 bases; unmatched junction nucleotides: 8. Germline CDR1 reads SGHTA; CDR2 reads FQGNSA. This chain's CDR3 is CASSLQRELGNEQYF. CDR3 bases: TGTGCCAGCAGCTTACAGCGGGAGTTGGGTAACGAGCAGTACTTC.

This clonotype showed up just a few times. The V call is TRBV7-6, the J call TRBJ2-1, with TRBD2 as a possible D gene (5 bases). V was clipped by 2 bases and J by 1 base, with 18 bases between them. CDR3 length: 18 amino acids. Germline CDR1 reads SGHVS; CDR2 reads FNYEAQ. In DNA form, the CDR3 reads TGTGCCAGCAGCTTAATGTCCCCGTCTAGCCTATCCTACAATGAGCAGTTCTTC. It codes for CASSLMSPSSLSYNEQFF.

The gene calls are TRBV6-5 and TRBJ2-3; D gene unclear. CDR1 and CDR2 from the germline V gene are MNHEY and SVGAGI. This CDR3 is 12 amino acids long. The ends were cut back, 6 bases at V and 0 bases at J, with 4 bases in the middle. The CDR3: CASRTSTDTQYF. The CDR3 region has the DNA TGTGCCAGCAGAACTAGCACAGATACGCAGTATTTT.

In this sample, this clonotype turned up a few times. V gene TRBV7-9 combines with J gene TRBJ1-2; D not certain. This CDR3 region has 14 residues. V lost 0 bases and J lost 4, with 9 bases in between. Germline CDR1 SEHNR, CDR2 FQNEAQ (reference sequence). The CDR3 DNA is TGTGCCAGCAGCTTAGCGACGGAGAGCTATGGCTACACCTTC. This sequence encodes CASSLATESYGYTF.

This clonotype has just a few counts. J is TRBJ2-3 and V is TRBV12-3 or TRBV12-4; D ambiguous. Between the trimmed V and J ends, which lost 1 base and 3 bases, there was a span of 2 bases. The CDR3 is 12 residues long. DNA of the CDR3: TGTGCCAGCAGTTTAGAGACAGATACGCAGTATTTT. This translates into CASSLETDTQYF.

The table lists this clonotype with many counts. CDR3 loop: CASGTGDTGELFF. In nucleotides, the CDR3 is TGTGCCAGCGGGACAGGGGACACCGGGGAGCTGTTTTTT. This rearrangement joins TRBV6-4 to TRBJ2-2, with TRBD1 matching over 10 bases. Losses at the gene ends were 8 bases for V and 3 bases for J; bases not matched to a gene: 0. The CDR3 loop spans 13 amino acids. CDR1 is MRHNA, CDR2 SNTAGT, per germline.

The chain is built from TRBV29-1 and TRBJ2-1, with 11 bases identical to TRBD1. CDR1 is SQVTM, CDR2 ANQGSEA, per germline. The CDR3 extends over 15 amino acids. The trim removed 6 bases at V and 3 bases at J, leaving 7 bases unmatched. This CDR3 reads CSVLGTGGLYNEQFF. CDR3 nucleotides: TGCAGCGTGCTTGGGACAGGGGGTCTCTACAATGAGCAGTTCTTC.